This T cell receptor beta chain was captured by sequencing in a study of T cell repertoires in cytomegalovirus infection. TCRdb re-analysed the reads in MiXCR, keeping a single row per CDR3 protein. The sample lists just over 300,000 distinct CDR3 sequences, roughly 15% occurring once. Study outcomes and limitations: Using cumulative public TCR beta family frequency, the authors identified those who carried CMV together with the relevant HLA. Within the response measured ex vivo, HLA-C-restricted CMV-specific TCR beta clonotypes were dominant.

This clonotype was counted ten times or more. Its antigen remains unknown. V dropped 5 bases and J dropped 5; count of bases not matched to a gene: 6. Germline values: CDR1 SGHVS, CDR2 FNYEAQ. CDR3 length: 15 amino acids. The sample taken for sequencing was PBMCs. The TCR sequence derives from a human donor in good health (CMV status not recorded). Some clones in this sample may be carry-over from other donors' samples. V is TRBV7-6 and J is TRBJ1-4, with 9 nucleotides matching TRBD1. The CDR3 DNA follows: TGTGCCAGCAGCCCCGGGACAGGGTGGAATGAAAAACTGTTTTTT. Translation gives CASSPGTGWNEKLFF. The full variable domain, in which reference TRBV7-6 and TRBJ1-4 provide the parts outside the CDR3, is GAGVSQSPRYKVTKRGQDVALRCDPISGHVSLYWYRQALGQGPEFLTYFNYEAQQDKSGLPNDRFSAERPEGSISTLTIQRTEQRDSAMYRCASSPGTGWNEKLFFGSGTQLSVL.